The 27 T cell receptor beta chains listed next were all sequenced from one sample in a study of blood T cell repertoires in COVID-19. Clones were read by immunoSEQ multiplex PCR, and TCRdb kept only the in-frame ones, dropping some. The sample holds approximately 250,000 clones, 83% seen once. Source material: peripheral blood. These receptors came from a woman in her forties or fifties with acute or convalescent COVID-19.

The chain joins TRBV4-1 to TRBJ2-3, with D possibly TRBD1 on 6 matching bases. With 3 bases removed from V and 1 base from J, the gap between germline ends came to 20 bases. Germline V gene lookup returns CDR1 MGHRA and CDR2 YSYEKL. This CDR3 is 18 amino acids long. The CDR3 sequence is CASSHSLVRKGGTDTQYF. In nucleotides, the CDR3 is TGCGCCAGCAGCCACTCCCTGGTCAGGAAGGGGGGCACAGATACGCAGTATTTT.

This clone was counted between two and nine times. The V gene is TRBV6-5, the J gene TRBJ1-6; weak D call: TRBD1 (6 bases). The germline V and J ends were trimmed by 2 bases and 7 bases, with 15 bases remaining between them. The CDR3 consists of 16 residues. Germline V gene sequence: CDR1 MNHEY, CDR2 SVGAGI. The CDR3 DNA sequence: TGTGCCAGCAGTTACGCTTCAGGCAGGGGAAATTCACCCCTCCACTTT. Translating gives CASSYASGRGNSPLHF.

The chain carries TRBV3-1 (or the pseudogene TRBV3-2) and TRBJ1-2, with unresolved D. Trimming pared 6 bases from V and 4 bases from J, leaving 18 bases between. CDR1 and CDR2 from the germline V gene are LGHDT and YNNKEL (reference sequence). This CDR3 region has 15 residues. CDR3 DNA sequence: TGTGCCAGCAGTGAACCCCGTTCGAGCGCCTATGGCTACACCTTC. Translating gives CASSEPRSSAYGYTF.

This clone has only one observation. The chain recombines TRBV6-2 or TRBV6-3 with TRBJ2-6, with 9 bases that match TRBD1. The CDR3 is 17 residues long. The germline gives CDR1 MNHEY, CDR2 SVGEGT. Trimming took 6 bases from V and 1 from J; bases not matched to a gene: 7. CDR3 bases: TGTGCCAGCAGCCAGACAGGGGGATATTCTGGGGCCAACGTCCTGACTTTC. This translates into CASSQTGGYSGANVLTF.

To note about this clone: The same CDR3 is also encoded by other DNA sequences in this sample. Here the CDR3 DNA reads TGCGCCAGCAGCCAAGATCGGGGGCAGCCCCAGCATTTT. It yields the protein CASSQDRGQPQHF. The chain has TRBV4-3 and TRBJ1-5; perhaps TRBD1 as D (5 bases). This CDR3 contains 13 residues. The V end lost 0 bases, the J end lost 7 bases, and 7 bases lay between the germline ends. Germline-derived CDR1 and CDR2 are LGHNA and YSLEER.

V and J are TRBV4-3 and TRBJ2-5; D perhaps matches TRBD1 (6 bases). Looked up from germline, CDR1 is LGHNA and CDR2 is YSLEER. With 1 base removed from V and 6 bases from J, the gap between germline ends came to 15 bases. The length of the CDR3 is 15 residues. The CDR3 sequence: CASSQATGTAQTQYF. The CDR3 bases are TGCGCCAGCAGCCAAGCCACAGGGACCGCGCAGACCCAGTACTTC.

CDR3 loop: CSVDSGGDPYEQYF. In DNA form, the CDR3 reads TGCAGCGTGGATAGCGGGGGGGATCCCTACGAGCAGTACTTC. The V gene is TRBV29-1, the J gene TRBJ2-7; 11 positions agree with TRBD2. V lost 6 bases to trimming and J lost 2 bases; unmatched junction nucleotides: 6. The germline V gene encodes CDR1 SQVTM and CDR2 ANQGSEA. This CDR3 contains 14 residues.

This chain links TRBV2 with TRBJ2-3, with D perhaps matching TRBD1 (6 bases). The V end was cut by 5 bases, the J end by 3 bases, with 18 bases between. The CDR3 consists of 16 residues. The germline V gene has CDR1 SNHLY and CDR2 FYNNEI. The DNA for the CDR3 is TGTGCCAGCAGTCAAAGGTACACGAGGGGGACAGATACGCAGTATTTT. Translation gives CASSQRYTRGTDTQYF. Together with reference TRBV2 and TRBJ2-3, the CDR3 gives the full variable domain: EPEVTQTPSHQVTQMGQEVILRCVPISNHLYFYWYRQILGQKVEFLVSFYNNEISEKSEIFDDQFSVERPDGSNFTLKIRSTKLEDSAMYFCASSQRYTRGTDTQYFGPGTRLTVL.

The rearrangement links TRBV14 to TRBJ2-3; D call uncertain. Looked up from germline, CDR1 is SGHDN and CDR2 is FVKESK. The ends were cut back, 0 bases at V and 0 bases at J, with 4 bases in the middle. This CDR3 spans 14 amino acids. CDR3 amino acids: CASSQDRSTDTQYF. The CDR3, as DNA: TGTGCCAGCAGCCAAGACAGGAGCACAGATACGCAGTATTTT. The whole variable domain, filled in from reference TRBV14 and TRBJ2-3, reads EAGVTQFPSHSVIEKGQTVTLRCDPISGHDNLYWYRRVMGKEIKFLLHFVKESKQDESGMPNNRFLAERTGGTYSTLKVQPAELEDSGVYFCASSQDRSTDTQYFGPGTRLTVL.

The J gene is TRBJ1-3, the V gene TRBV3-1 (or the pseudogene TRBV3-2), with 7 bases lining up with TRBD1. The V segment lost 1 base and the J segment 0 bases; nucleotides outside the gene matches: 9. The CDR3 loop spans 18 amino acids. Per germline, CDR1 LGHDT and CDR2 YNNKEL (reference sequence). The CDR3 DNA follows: TGTGCCAGCAGCCAAGTGTTAGGGGACAGATCCTCTGGAAACACCATATATTTT. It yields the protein CASSQVLGDRSSGNTIYF.

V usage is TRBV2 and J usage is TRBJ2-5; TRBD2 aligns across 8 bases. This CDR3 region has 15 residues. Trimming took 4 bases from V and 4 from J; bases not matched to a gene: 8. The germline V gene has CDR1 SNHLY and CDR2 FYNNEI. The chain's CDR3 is CASSGTGGAGETQYF. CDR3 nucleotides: TGTGCCAGCAGTGGGACCGGGGGGGCCGGAGAGACCCAGTACTTC.

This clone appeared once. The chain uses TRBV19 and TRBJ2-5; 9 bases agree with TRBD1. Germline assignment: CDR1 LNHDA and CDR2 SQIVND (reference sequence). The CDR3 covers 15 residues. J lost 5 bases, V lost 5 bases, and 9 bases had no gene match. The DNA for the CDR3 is TGTGCCAGTAGTGAAGGGACAGGGCGAGGGGAGACCCAGTACTTC. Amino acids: CASSEGTGRGETQYF.

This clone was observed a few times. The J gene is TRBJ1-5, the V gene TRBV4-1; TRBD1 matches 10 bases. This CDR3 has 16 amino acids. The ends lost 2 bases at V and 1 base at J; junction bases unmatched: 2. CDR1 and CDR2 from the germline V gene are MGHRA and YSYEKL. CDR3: CASSQLGQGSNQPQHF. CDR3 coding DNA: TGCGCCAGCAGCCAATTGGGACAGGGGAGCAATCAGCCCCAGCATTTT.

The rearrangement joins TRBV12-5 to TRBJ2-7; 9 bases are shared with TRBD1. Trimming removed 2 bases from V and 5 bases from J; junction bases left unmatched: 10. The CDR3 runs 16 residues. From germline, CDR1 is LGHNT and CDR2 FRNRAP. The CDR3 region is CASGLPHRDRVHEQYF. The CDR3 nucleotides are TGTGCTAGTGGTTTGCCCCACCGGGACAGGGTACACGAGCAGTACTTC.

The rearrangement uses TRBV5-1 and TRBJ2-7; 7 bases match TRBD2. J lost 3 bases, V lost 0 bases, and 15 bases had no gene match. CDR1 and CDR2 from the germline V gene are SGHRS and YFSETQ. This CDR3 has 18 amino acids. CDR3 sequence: CASSLGPAGTTKSYEQYF. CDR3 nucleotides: TGCGCCAGCAGCTTGGGACCGGCCGGGACTACAAAAAGCTACGAGCAGTACTTC. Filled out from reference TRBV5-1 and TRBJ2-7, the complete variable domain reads KAGVTQTPRYLIKTRGQQVTLSCSPISGHRSVSWYQQTPGQGLQFLFEYFSETQRNKGNFPGRFSGRQFSNSRSEMNVSTLELGDSALYLCASSLGPAGTTKSYEQYFGPGTRLTVT.

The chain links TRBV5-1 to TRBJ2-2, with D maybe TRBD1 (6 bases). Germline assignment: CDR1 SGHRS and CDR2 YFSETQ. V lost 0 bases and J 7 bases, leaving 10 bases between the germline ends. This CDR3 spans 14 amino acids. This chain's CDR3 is CASSLDTGSGELFF. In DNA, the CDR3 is TGCGCCAGCAGCTTGGATACAGGGAGCGGGGAGCTGTTTTTT.

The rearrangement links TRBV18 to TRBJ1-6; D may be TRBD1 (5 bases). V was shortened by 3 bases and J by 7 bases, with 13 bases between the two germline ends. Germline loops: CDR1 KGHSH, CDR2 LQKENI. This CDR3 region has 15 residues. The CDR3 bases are TGTGCCAGCTCACCTTCGGACAATCGAAATTCACCCCTCCACTTT. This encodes CASSPSDNRNSPLHF.

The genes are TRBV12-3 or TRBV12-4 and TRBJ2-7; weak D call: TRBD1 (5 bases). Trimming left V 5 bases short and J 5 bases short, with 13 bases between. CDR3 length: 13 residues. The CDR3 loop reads CASSPGNRNEQYF. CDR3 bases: TGTGCCAGCAGTCCAGGGAATCGAAACGAGCAGTACTTC.

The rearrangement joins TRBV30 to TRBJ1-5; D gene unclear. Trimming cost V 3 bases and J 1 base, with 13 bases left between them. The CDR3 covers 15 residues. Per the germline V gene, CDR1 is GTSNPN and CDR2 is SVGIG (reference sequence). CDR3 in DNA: TGTGCCTGGAGGAGGAGGGATGGGAGCAATCAGCCCCAGCATTTT. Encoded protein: CAWRRRDGSNQPQHF.

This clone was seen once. The CDR3 here is CASSLAGFSNIQYF. The CDR3 DNA reads TGTGCCAGCAGCTTGGCGGGGTTCTCGAACATTCAGTACTTC. The J gene is TRBJ2-4, the V gene TRBV7-9; a possible D gene is TRBD2 (6 bases). This CDR3 is built from 14 residues. Germline V gene sequence: CDR1 SEHNR, CDR2 FQNEAQ (reference sequence). V shed 3 bases and J shed 7 bases, with 13 bases lying between them.

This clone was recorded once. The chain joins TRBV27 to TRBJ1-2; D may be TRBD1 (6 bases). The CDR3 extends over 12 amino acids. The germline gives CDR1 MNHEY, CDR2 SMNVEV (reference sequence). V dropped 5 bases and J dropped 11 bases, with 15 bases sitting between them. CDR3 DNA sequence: TGTGCCAGCAGTCAGGGGCCGACGGGTTACACCTTC. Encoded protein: CASSQGPTGYTF.

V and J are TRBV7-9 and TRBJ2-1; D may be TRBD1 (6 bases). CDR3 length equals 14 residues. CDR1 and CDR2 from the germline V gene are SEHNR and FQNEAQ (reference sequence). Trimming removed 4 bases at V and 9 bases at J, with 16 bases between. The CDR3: CASSSAKGVPEQFF. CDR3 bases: TGTGCCAGCAGCTCAGCTAAGGGGGTTCCTGAGCAGTTCTTC.

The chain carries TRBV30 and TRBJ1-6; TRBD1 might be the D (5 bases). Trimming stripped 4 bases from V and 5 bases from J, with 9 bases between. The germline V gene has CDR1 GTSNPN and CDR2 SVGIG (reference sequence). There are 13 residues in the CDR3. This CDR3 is CAWKTENNSPLHF. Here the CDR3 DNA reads TGTGCCTGGAAGACAGAAAATAATTCACCCCTCCACTTT.

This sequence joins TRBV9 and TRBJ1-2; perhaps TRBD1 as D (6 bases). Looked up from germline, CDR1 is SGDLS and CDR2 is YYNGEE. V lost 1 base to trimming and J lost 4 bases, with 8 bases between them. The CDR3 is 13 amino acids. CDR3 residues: CASSVTGRYGYTF. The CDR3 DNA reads TGTGCCAGCAGCGTAACAGGGCGCTATGGCTACACCTTC.

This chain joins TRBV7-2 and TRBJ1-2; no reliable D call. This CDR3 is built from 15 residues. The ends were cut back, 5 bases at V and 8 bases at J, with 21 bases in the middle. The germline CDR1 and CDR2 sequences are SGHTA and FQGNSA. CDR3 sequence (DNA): TGTGCCAGCAGCCCTGGGTCGGGAGCTCAAGGGGGCTACACCTTC. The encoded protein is CASSPGSGAQGGYTF.

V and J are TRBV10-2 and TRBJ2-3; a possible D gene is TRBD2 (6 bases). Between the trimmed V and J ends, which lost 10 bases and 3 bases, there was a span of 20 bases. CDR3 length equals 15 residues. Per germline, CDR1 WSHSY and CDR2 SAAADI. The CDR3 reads CATREAGLPTDTQYF. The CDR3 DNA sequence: TGCGCCACCCGTGAAGCGGGCCTCCCTACAGATACGCAGTATTTT.

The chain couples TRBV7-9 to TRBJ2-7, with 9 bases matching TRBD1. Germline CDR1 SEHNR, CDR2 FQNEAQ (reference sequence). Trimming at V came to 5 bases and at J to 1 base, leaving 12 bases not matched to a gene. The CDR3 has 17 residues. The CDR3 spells CASSPQTGQGPSYEQYF. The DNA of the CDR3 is TGTGCCAGCAGCCCTCAAACAGGACAGGGGCCATCCTACGAGCAGTACTTC. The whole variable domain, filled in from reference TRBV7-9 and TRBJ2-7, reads DTGVSQNPRHKITKRGQNVTFRCDPISEHNRLYWYRQTLGQGPEFLTYFQNEAQLEKSRLLSDRFSAERPKGSFSTLEIQRTEQGDSAMYLCASSPQTGQGPSYEQYFGPGTRLTVT.